This T cell receptor (beta chain) was captured in a study of a mutant IDH1 vaccine in newly diagnosed glioma. The wider study: First vaccine doses came 4-6 weeks after radiotherapy alone, or with temozolomide cycles. Treatment recipients were approximately 60% male and around 40% female, and their mean age was about 40 years. Beforehand, treatment had been radiotherapy, temozolomide, or both; the majority received both.

A remark on this clone: Antigen: not known.

J gave up 3 bases and V 4 bases, and 4 bases lay outside the gene matches. The CDR3 is 14 amino acids. Germline CDR1 and CDR2: SGHRS and YFSETQ. Time point described: week 35, safety follow-up. The investigators gave 300 ug of mutant IDH1 20-mer peptide in each vaccine dose, together with topical imiquimod. Produced via immunoSEQ multiplex PCR; TCRdb's table is partial and in-frame only. The sample yields roughly 68,000 clones, roughly 71% seen once. V usage is TRBV5-1 and J usage is TRBJ2-7, with 10 bases aligning to TRBD1. The sequence was collected from a man aged 50 to 60 with glioma. Material: PBMCs, obtained from a glioma patient whose treatment included an IDH1 peptide vaccine. CDR3 amino acids: CASSPRDRGYEQYF. As DNA, the CDR3 is TGCGCCAGCAGCCCTAGGGACAGGGGCTACGAGCAGTACTTC.